The entry below gives a single T cell receptor beta chain sequence along with its context. The data are from a study of T cell changes during pregnancy in multiple sclerosis. Produced via immunoSEQ multiplex PCR; TCRdb's table is partial and in-frame only. The sample holds approximately 65,000 clones, approximately 92% seen once. The trim removed 1 base at V and 5 bases at J, leaving 6 bases unmatched. CDR1 is MGHRA, CDR2 YSYEKL, per germline. CDR3 size: 15 residues. V and J are TRBV4-1 and TRBJ2-7; 9 bases fit TRBD1. This clonotype was obtained from a female donor in good health, enrolled as a control in a pregnancy study. The sample consisted of CD8+ T cells from peripheral blood mononuclear cells, taken in the third trimester of pregnancy. CDR3 DNA sequence: TGCGCCAGCAGCCAAGGGGGACAGGGTGGCGACGAGCAGTACTTC. The encoded protein is CASSQGGQGGDEQYF.